This T cell receptor beta chain was captured by sequencing in a study of blood T cells in healthy people across ages. In this sample, this clonotype turned up a few times. Its antigen is as yet unknown. The germline V gene has CDR1 GTSNPN and CDR2 SVGIG (reference sequence). There are 14 residues in the CDR3. The V end was cut by 6 bases, the J end by 0 bases, with 14 bases between. Combining a sample-barcoded 5' primer with a J-beta primer mix, a second PCR ran for roughly 6 to 12 cycles. TCRdb redid the calling of the 5' RACE reads with MiXCR, one entry per CDR3 protein. The sample holds 850,000 or so distinct CDR3 sequences, around 30% seen once. Every sample yielded at least 6.5 million isolated PBMCs. No fewer than 6 micrograms of total RNA were isolated from every sample. Study-level results: Higher diversity, along with more naive CD4+ cells, distinguished long-lived donors from aged donors.

The specimen sequenced was blood. This receptor was obtained from a woman of 80 years or more in good health. J is TRBJ1-1 and V is TRBV30; no definite D call. CDR3 amino acids: CACDGSGLNTEAFF. The DNA for the CDR3 is TGTGCCTGCGACGGAAGCGGATTGAACACTGAAGCTTTCTTT.